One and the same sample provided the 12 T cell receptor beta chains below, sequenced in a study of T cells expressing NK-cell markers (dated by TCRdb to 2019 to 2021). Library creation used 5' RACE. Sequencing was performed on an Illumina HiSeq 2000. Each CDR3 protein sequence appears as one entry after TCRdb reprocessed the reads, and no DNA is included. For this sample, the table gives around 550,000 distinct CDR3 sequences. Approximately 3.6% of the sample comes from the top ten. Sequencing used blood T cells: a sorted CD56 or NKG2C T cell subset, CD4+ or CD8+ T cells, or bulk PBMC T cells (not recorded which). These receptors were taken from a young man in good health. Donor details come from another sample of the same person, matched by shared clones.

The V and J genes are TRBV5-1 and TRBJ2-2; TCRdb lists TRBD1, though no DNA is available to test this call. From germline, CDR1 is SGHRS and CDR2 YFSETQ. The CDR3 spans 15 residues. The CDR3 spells CATTLDDRGIGELFF.

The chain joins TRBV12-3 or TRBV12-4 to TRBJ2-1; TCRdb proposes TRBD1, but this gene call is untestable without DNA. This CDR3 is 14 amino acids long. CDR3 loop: CASSWAGDKNEQFF.

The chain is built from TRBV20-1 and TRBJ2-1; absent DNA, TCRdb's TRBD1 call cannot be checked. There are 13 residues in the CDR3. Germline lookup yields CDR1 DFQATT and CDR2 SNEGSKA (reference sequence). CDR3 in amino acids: CSARTGGYNEQFF.

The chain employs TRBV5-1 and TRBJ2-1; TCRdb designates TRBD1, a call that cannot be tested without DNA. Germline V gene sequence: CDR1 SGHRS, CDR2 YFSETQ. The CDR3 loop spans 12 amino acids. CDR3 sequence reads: CASSQEGTEQFF.

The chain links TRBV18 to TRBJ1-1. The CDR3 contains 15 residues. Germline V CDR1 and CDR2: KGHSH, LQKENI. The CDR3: CASSPQGSMNTEAFF.

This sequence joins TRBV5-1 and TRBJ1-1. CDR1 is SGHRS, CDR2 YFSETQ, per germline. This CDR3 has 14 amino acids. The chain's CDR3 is CASSPDAAGTEAFF.

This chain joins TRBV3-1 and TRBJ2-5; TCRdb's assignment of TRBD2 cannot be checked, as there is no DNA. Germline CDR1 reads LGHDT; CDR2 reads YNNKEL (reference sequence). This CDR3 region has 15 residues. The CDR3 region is CASSQWLGDQETQYF.

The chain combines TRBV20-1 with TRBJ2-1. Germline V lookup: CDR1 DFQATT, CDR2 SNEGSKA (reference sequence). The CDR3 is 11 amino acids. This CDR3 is CSASQYDEQFF.

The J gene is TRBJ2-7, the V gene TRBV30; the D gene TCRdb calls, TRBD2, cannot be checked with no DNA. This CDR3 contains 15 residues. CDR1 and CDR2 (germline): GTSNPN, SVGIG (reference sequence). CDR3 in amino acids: CAWSVSAGVWREQYF. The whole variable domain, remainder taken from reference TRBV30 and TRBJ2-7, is SQTIHQWPATLVQPVGSPLSLECTVEGTSNPNLYWYRQAAGRGLQLLFYSVGIGQISSEVPQNLSASRPQDRQFILSSKKLLLSDSGFYLCAWSVSAGVWREQYFGPGTRLTVT.

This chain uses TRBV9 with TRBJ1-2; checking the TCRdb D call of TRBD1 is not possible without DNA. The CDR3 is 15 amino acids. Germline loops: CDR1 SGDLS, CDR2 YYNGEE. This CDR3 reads CASRGDGDGNYGYTF.

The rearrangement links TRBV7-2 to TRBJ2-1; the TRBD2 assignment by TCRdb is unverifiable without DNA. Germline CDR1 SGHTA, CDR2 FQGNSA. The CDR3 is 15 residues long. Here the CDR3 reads CASSLTGTSTNEQFF.

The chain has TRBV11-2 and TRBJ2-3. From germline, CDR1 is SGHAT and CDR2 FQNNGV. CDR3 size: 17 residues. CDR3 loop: CASSLDVNTIGTDTQYF.